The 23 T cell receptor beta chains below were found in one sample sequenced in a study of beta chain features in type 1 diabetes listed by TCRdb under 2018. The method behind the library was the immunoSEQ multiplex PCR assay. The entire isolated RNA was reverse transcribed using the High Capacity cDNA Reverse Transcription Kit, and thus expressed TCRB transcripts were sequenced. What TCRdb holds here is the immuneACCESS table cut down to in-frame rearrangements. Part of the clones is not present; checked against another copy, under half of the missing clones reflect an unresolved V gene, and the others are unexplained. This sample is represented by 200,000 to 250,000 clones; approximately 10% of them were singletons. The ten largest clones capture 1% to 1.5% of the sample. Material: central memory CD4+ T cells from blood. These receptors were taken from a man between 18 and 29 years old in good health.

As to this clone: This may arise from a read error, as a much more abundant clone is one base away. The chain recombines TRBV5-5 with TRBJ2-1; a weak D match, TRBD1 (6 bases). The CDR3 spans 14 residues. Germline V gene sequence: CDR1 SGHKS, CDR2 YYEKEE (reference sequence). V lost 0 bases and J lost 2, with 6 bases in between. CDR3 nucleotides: TGTGCCAGCAGCTTGGACAGGGCCTACAATGAGCAGTTCTTC. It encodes CASSLDRAYNEQFF.

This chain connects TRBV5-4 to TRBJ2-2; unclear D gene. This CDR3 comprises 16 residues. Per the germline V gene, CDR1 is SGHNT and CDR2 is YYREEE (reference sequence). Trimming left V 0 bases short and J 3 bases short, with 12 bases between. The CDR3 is CASSLVRSTDTGELFF. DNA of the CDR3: TGTGCCAGCAGCTTGGTTAGGTCCACTGACACCGGGGAGCTGTTTTTT.

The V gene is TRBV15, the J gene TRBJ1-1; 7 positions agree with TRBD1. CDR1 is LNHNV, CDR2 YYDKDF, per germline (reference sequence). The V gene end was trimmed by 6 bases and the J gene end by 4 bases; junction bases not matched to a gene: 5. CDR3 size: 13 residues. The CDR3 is CATSFRQGTEAFF. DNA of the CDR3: TGTGCCACCAGTTTTCGACAGGGCACTGAAGCTTTCTTT.

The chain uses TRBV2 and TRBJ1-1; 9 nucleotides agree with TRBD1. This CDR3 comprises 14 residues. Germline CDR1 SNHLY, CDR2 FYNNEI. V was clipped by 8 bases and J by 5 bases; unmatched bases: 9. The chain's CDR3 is CASGFGTGSTEAFF. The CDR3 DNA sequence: TGTGCCAGCGGTTTCGGGACAGGGTCGACTGAAGCTTTCTTT.

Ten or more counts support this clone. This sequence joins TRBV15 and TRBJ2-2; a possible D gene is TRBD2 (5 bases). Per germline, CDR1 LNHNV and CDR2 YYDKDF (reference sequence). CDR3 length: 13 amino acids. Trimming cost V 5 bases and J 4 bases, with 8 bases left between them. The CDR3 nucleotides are TGTGCCACCAGCGGGAGAATCACCGGGGAGCTGTTTTTT. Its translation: CATSGRITGELFF.

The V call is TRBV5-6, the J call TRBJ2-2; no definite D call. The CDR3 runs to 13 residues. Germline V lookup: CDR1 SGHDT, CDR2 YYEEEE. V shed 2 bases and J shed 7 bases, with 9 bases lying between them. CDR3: CASSFGPGGELFF. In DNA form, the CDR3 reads TGTGCCAGCAGCTTCGGACCGGGCGGGGAGCTGTTTTTT.

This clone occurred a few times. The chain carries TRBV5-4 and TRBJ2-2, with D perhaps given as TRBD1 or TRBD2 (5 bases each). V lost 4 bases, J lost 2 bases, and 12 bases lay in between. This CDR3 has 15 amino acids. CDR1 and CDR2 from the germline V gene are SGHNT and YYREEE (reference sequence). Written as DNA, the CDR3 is TGTGCCAGCAGCCGGGACCTTAGAAACACCGGGGAGCTGTTTTTT. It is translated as CASSRDLRNTGELFF.

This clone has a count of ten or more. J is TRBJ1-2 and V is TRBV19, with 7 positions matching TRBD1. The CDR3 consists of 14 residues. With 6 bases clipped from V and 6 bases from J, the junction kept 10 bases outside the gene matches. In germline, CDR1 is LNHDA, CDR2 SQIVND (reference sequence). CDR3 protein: CASRDRRYPNGYTF. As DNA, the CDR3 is TGTGCCAGTAGGGACAGGAGGTACCCCAATGGCTACACCTTC. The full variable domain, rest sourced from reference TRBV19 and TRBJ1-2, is DGGITQSPKYLFRKEGQNVTLSCEQNLNHDAMYWYRQDPGQGLRLIYYSQIVNDFQKGDIAEGYSVSREKKESFPLTVTSAQKNPTAFYLCASRDRRYPNGYTFGSGTRLTVV.

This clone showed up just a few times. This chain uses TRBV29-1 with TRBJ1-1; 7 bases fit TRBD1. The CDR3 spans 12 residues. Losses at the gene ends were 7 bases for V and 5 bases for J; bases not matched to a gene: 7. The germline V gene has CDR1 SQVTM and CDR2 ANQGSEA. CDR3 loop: CSARDSKTEAFF. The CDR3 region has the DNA TGCAGCGCCAGGGACAGCAAAACTGAAGCTTTCTTT.

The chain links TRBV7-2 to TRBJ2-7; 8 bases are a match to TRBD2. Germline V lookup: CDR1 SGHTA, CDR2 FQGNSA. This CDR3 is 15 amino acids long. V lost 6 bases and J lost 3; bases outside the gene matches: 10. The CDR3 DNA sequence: TGTGCCAGCAGAGAAGGCGGGGGGCGAGGCTACGAGCAGTACTTC. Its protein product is CASREGGGRGYEQYF.

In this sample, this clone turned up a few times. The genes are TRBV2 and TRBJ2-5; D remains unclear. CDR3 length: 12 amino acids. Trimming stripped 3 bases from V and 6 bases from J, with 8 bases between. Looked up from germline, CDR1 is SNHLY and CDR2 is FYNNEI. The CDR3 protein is CASSDLRQTQYF. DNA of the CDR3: TGTGCCAGCAGTGACCTGCGACAGACCCAGTACTTC. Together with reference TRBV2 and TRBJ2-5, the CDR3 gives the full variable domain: EPEVTQTPSHQVTQMGQEVILRCVPISNHLYFYWYRQILGQKVEFLVSFYNNEISEKSEIFDDQFSVERPDGSNFTLKIRSTKLEDSAMYFCASSDLRQTQYFGPGTRLLVL.

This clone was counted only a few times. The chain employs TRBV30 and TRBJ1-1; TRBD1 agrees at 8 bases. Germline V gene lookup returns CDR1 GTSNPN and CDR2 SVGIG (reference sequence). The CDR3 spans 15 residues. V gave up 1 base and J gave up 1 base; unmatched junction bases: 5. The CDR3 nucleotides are TGTGCCTGGAGTGCACGACAGGGGTGGAACACTGAAGCTTTCTTT. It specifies CAWSARQGWNTEAFF.

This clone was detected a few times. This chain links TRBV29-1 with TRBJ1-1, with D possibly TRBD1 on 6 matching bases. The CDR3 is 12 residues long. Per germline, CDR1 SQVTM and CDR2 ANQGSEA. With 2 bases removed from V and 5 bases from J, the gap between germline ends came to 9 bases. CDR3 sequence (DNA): TGCAGCGTTGAAAGAGGGGGGACTGAAGCTTTCTTT. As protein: CSVERGGTEAFF.

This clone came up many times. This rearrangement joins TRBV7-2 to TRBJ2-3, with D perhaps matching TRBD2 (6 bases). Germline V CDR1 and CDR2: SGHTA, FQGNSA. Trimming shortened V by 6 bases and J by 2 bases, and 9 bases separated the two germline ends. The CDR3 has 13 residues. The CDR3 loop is CASRRDFTDTQYF. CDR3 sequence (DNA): TGTGCCAGCAGGCGGGACTTCACAGATACGCAGTATTTT.

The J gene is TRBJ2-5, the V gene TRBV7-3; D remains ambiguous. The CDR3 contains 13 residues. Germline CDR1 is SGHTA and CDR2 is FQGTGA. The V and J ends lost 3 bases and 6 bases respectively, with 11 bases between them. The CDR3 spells CASSFKGSKTQYF. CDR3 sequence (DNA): TGTGCCAGCAGCTTTAAGGGATCGAAGACCCAGTACTTC.

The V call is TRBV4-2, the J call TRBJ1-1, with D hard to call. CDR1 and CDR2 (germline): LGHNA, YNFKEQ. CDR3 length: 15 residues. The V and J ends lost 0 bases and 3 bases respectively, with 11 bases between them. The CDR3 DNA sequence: TGTGCCAGCAGCCAAGAGGAGGTCGGGGACACTGAAGCTTTCTTT. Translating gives CASSQEEVGDTEAFF.

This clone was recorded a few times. CDR3 in DNA: TGTGCCAGCAGCTCAACGATCCGACAGGATCACACTGAAGCTTTCTTT. Amino acids: CASSSTIRQDHTEAFF. The genes are TRBV5-4 and TRBJ1-1; D might be TRBD1 (6 bases). Trimming cost V 3 bases and J 3 bases, with 18 bases left between them. The CDR3 runs to 16 residues. In germline, CDR1 is SGHNT, CDR2 YYREEE (reference sequence).

This CDR3 reads CSAGAAWRDTF. DNA of the CDR3: TGCAGTGCTGGGGCCGCGTGGCGGGACACCTTC. This sequence joins TRBV20-1 and TRBJ1-2; possibly TRBD1 for D (5 bases). The V end was cut by 5 bases, the J end by 12 bases, with 16 bases between. Germline values: CDR1 DFQATT, CDR2 SNEGSKA (reference sequence). The CDR3 consists of 11 residues.

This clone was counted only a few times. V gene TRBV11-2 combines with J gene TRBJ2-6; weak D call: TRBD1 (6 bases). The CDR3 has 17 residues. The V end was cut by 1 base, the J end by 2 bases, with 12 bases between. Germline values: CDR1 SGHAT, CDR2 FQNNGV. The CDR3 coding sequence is TGTGCCAGCAGCTTAGGGGCTGGGGGCACTGGGGCCAACGTCCTGACTTTC. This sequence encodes CASSLGAGGTGANVLTF.

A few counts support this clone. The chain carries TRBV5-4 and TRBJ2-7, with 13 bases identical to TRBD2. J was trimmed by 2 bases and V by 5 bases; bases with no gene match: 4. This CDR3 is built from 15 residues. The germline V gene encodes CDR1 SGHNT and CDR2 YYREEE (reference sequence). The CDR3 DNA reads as TGTGCCAGCAGGGCCGGGACTAGCGGGACCTACGAGCAGTACTTC. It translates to CASRAGTSGTYEQYF. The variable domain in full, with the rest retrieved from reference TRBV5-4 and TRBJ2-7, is ETGVTQSPTHLIKTRGQQVTLRCSSQSGHNTVSWYQQALGQGPQFIFQYYREEENGRGNFPPRFSGLQFPNYSSELNVNALELDDSALYLCASRAGTSGTYEQYFGPGTRLTVT.

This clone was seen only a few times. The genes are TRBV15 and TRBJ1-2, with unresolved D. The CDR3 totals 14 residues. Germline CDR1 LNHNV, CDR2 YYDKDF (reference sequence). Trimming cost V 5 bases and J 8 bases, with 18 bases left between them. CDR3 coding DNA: TGTGCCACCAGCGGTGACACCTACGAGGGAGGCTACACCTTC. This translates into CATSGDTYEGGYTF.

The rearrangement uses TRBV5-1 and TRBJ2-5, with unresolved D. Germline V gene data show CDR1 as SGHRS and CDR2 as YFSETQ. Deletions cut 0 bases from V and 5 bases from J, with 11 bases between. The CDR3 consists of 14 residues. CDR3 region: CASSLEGRRETQYF. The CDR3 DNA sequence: TGCGCCAGCAGCTTGGAAGGCAGACGGGAGACCCAGTACTTC.

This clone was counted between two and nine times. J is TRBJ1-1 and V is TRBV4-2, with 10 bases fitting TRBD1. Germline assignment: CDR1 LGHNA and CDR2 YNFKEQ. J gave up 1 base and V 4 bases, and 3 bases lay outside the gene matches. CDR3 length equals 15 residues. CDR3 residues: CASSPDRGTNTEAFF. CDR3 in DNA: TGTGCCAGCAGCCCGGACAGGGGGACGAACACTGAAGCTTTCTTT.